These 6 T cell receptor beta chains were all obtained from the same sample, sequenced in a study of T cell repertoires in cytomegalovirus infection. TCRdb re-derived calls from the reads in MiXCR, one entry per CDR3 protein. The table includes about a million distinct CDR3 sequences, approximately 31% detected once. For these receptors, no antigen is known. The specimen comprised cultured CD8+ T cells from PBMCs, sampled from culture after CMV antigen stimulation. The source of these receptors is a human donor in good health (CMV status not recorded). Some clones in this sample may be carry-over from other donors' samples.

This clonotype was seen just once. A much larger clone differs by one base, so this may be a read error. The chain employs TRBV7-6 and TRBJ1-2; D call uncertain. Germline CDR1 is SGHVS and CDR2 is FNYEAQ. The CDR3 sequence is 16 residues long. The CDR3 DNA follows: TGTACCAGCAGCGAGCAGATCCCAGGAACGGGCTATGGCTACACCTTC. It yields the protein CTSSEQIPGTGYGYTF.

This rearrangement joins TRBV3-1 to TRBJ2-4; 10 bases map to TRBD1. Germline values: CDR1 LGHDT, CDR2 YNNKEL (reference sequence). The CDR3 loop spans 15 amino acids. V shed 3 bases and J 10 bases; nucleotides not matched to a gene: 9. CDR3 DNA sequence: TGTGCCAGCAGCCACCCTGGGACAGGGGAAGAAATTCAGTACTTC. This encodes CASSHPGTGEEIQYF.

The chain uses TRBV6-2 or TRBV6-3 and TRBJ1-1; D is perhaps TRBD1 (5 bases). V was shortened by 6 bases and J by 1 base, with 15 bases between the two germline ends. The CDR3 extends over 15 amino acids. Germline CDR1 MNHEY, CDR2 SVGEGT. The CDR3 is CASRRPMGGNTEAFF. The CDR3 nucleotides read TGTGCCAGCAGAAGGCCTATGGGGGGGAACACTGAAGCTTTCTTT.

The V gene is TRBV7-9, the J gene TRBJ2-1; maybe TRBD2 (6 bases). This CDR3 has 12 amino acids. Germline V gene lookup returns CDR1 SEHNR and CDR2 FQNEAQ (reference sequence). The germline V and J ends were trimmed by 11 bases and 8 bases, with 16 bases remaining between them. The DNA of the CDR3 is TGTGCCCCAGGTGGAGGGCATGATGAGCAGTTCTTC. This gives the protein CAPGGGHDEQFF.

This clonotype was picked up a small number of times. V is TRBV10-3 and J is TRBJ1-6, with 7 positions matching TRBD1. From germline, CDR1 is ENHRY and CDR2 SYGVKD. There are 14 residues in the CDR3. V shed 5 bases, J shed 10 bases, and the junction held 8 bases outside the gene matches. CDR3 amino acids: CAISSTGEGSPLHF. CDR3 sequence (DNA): TGTGCCATCAGTTCCACAGGGGAAGGGTCACCCCTCCACTTT.

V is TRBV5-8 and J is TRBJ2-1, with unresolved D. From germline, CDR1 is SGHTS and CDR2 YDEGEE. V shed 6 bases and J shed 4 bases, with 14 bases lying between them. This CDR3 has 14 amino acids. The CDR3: CASIAFDTYNEQFF. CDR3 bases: TGTGCCAGCATTGCATTTGATACGTACAATGAGCAGTTCTTC.